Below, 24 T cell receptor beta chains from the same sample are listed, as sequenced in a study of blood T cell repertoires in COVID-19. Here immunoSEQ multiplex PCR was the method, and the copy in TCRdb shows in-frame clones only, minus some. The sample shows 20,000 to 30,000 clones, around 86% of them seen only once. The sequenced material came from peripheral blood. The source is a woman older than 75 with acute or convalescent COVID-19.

CDR3 region: CASGKSSGPGLNQPQHF. The CDR3 DNA follows: TGTGCTAGTGGCAAATCAAGCGGCCCGGGACTCAATCAGCCCCAGCATTTT. J is TRBJ1-5 and V is TRBV12-5; weak D call: TRBD1 (5 bases). This CDR3 has 17 residues. V was cut by 6 bases and J by 3 bases, with 21 bases left in between. CDR1 is LGHNT, CDR2 FRNRAP, per germline.

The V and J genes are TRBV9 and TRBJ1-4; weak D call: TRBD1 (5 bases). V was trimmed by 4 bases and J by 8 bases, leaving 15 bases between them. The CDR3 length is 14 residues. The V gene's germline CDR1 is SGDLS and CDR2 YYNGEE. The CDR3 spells CASSQGLAGEKLFF. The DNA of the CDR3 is TGTGCCAGCAGCCAGGGTTTGGCGGGGGAAAAACTGTTTTTT.

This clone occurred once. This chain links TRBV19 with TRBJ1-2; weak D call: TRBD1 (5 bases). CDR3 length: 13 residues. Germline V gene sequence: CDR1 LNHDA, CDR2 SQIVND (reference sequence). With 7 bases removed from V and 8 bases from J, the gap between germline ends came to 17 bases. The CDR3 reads CASTKQAFGGYTF. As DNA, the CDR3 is TGTGCCAGTACTAAACAGGCTTTCGGCGGCTACACCTTC.

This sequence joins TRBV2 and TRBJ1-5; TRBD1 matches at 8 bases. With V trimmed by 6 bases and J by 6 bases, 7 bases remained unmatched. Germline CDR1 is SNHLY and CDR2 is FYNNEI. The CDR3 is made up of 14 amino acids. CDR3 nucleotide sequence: TGTGCCAGCAGGGCAGACAGGGGCGGTCAGCCCCAGCATTTT. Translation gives CASRADRGGQPQHF.

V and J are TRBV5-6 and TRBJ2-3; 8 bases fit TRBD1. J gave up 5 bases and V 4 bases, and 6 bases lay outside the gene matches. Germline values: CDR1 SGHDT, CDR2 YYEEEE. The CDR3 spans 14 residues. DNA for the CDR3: TGTGCCAGCAGCGCCTGGACAGGGATAGATACGCAGTATTTT. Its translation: CASSAWTGIDTQYF.

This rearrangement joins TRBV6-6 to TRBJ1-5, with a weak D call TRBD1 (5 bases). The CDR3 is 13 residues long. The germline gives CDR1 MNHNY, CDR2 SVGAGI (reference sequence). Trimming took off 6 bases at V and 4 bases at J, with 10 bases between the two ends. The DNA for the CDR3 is TGTGCCAGCAGGAAGACAGAAAATCAGCCCCAGCATTTT. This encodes CASRKTENQPQHF.

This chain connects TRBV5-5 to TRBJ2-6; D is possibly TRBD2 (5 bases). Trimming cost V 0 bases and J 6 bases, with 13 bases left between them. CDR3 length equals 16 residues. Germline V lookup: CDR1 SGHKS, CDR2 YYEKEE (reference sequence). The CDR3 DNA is TGTGCCAGCAGCTTGGCCATCGGGGATTCGGCCAACGTCCTGACTTTC. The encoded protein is CASSLAIGDSANVLTF.

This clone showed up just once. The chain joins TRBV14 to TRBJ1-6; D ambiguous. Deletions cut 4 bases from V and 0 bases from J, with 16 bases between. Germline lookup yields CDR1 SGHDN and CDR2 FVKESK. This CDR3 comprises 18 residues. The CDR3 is CASSPRKGLSSYNSPLHF. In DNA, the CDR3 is TGTGCCAGCAGCCCGAGGAAAGGATTGAGCTCCTATAATTCACCCCTCCACTTT.

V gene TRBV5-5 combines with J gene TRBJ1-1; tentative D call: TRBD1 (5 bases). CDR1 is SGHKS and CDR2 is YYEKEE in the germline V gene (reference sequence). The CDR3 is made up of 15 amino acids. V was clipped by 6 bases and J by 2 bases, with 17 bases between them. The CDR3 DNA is TGTGCCAGCACCACTCTCTCGGGGGTTAACACTGAAGCTTTCTTT. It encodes CASTTLSGVNTEAFF. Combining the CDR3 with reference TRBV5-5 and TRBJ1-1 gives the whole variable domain DAGVTQSPTHLIKTRGQQVTLRCSPISGHKSVSWYQQVLGQGPQFIFQYYEKEERGRGNFPDRFSARQFPNYSSELNVNALLLGDSALYLCASTTLSGVNTEAFFGQGTRLTVV.

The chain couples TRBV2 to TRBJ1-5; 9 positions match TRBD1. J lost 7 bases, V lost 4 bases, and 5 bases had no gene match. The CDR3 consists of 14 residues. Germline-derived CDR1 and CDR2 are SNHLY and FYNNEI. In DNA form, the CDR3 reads TGTGCCAGCAGTGGCGGGACAGGGTGGCAGCCCCAGCATTTT. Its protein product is CASSGGTGWQPQHF.

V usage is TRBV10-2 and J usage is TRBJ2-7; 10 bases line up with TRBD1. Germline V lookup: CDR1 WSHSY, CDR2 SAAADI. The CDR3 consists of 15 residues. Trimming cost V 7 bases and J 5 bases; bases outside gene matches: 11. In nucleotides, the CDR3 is TGCGCCAGCACCGACGGGGACAGGGGTCCCGACGAGCAGTACTTC. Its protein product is CASTDGDRGPDEQYF.

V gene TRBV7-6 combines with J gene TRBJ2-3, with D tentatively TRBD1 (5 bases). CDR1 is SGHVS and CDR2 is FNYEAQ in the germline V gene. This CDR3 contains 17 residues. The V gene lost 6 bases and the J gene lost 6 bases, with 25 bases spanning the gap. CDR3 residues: CASSLSGIGVIADTQYF. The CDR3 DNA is TGTGCCAGCAGTCTTTCAGGGATTGGGGTGATTGCGGATACGCAGTATTTT.

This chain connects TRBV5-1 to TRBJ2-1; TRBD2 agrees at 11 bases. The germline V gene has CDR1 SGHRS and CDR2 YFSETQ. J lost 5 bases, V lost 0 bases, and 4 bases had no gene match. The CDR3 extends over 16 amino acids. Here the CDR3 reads CASSLAGTSGNNEQFF. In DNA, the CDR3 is TGCGCCAGCAGCTTGGCCGGGACTAGCGGAAACAATGAGCAGTTCTTC.

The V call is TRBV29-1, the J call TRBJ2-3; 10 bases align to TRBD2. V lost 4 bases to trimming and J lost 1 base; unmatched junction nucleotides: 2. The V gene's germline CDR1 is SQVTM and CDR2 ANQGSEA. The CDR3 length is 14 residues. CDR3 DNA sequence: TGCAGCGTTGCCAGCGGGGGGGGCACAGATACGCAGTATTTT. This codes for CSVASGGGTDTQYF.

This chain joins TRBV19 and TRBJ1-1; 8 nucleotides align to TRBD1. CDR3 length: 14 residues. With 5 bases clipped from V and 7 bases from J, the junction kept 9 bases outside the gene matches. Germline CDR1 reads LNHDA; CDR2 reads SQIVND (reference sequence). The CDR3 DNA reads TGTGCCAGTAGTCGCGGACAGGGTGGTGATGAAGCTTTCTTT. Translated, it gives CASSRGQGGDEAFF.

CDR3 sequence: CAISESRLALTDTQYF. The CDR3 DNA reads TGTGCCATCAGTGAGTCTAGGCTAGCTCTCACAGATACGCAGTATTTT. The rearrangement links TRBV10-3 to TRBJ2-3; perhaps TRBD2 as D (5 bases). The germline gives CDR1 ENHRY, CDR2 SYGVKD. The CDR3 consists of 16 residues. Trimming took off 0 bases at V and 2 bases at J, with 12 bases between the two ends.

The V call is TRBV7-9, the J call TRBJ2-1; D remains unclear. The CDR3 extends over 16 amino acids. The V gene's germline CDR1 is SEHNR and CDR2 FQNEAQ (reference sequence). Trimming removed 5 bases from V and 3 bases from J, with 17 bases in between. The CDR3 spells CASSDIWASGYNEQFF. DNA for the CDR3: TGTGCCAGCAGCGATATCTGGGCTTCAGGCTACAATGAGCAGTTCTTC.

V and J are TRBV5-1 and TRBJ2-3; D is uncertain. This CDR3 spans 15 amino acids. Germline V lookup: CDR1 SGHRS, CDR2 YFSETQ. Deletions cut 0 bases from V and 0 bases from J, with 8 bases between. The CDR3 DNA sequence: TGCGCCAGCAGCTTGGCGACAAGTAGCACAGATACGCAGTATTTT. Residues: CASSLATSSTDTQYF.

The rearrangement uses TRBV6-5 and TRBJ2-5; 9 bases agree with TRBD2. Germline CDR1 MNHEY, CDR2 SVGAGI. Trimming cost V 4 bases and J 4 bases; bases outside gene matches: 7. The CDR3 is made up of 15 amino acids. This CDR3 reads CASSSTSGGRETQYF. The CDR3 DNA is TGTGCCAGCAGTTCGACTAGCGGCGGTCGAGAGACCCAGTACTTC.

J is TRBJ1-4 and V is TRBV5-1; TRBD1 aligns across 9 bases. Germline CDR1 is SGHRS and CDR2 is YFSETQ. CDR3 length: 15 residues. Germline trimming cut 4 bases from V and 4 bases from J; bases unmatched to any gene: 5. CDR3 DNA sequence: TGCGCCAGCAGCCTGGGACAGGGAAATAATGAAAAACTGTTTTTT. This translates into CASSLGQGNNEKLFF.

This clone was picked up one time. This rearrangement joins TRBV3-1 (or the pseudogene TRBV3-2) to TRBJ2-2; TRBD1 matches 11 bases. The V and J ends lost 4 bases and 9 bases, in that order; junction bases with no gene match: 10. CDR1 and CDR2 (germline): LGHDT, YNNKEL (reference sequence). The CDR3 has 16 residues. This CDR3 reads CASSLKGQGGTRELFF. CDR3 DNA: TGTGCCAGCAGCCTTAAGGGACAGGGGGGTACCCGGGAGCTGTTTTTT.

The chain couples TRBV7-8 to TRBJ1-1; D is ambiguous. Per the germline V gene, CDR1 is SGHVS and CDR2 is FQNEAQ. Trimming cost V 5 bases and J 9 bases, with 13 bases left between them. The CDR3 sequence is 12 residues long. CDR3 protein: CASSLNREKAFF. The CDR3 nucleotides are TGTGCCAGCAGCCTAAACCGGGAGAAAGCTTTCTTT.

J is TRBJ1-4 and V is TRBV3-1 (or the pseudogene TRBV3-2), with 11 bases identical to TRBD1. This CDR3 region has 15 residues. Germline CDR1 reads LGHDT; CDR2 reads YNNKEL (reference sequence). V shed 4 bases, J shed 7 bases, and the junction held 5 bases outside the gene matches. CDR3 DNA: TGTGCCAGCAGCCCTCCGGGACAGGGGGGTGAAAAACTGTTTTTT. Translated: CASSPPGQGGEKLFF.

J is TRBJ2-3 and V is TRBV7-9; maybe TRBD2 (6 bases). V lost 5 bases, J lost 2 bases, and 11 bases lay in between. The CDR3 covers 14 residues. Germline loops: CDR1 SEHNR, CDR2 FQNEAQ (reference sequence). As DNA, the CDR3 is TGTGCCAGCAGCCCTAGCGTAAACACAGATACGCAGTATTTT. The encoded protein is CASSPSVNTDTQYF.